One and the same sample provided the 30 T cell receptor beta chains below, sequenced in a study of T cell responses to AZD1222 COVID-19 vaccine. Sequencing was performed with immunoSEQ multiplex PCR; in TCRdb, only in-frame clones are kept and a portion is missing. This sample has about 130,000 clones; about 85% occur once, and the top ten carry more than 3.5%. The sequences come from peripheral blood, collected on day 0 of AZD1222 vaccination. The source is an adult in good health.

This chain's CDR3 is CASSPLGGRNTEAFF. Written as DNA, the CDR3 is TGCGCCAGCAGCCCCTTGGGCGGACGGAACACTGAAGCTTTCTTT. The chain couples TRBV5-1 to TRBJ1-1; no firm D call. V lost 4 bases to trimming and J lost 1 base, with 14 bases between them. Germline V gene data show CDR1 as SGHRS and CDR2 as YFSETQ. CDR3 length: 15 amino acids.

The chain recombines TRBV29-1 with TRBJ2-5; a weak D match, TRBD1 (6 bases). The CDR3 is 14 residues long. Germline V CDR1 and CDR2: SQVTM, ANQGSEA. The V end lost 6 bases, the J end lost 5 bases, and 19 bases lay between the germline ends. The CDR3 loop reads CSVSEGGVGETQYF. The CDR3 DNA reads TGCAGCGTCTCTGAAGGGGGAGTGGGTGAGACCCAGTACTTC.

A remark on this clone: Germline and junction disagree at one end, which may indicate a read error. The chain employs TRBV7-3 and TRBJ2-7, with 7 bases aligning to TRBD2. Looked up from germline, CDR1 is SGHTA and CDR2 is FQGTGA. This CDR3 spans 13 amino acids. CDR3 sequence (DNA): TGTGCCAGCAGCTTAACGGCGGGGGTTGAGCAGCACTTC. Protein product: CASSLTAGVEQHF.

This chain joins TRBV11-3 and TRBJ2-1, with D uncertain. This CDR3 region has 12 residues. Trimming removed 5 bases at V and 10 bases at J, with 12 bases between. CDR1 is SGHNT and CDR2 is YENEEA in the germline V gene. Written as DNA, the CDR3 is TGTGCCAGCAGCCGACCGTGGGGAGAGCAGTTCTTC. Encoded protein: CASSRPWGEQFF.

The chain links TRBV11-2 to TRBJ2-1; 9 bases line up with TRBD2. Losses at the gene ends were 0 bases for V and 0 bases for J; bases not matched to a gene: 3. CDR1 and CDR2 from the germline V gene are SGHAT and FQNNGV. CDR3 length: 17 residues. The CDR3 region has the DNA TGTGCCAGCAGCTTAGACTATAGCGGGAGCTCCTACAATGAGCAGTTCTTC. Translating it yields CASSLDYSGSSYNEQFF. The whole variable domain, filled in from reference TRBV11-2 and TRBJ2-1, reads EAGVAQSPRYKIIEKRQSVAFWCNPISGHATLYWYQQILGQGPKLLIQFQNNGVVDDSQLPKDRFSAERLKGVDSTLKIQPAKLEDSAVYLCASSLDYSGSSYNEQFFGPGTRLTVL.

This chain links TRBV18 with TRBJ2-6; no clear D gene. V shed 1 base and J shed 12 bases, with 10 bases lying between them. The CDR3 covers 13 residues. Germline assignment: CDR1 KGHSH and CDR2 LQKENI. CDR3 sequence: CASSPLVTGVLTF. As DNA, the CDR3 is TGTGCCAGCTCACCACTGGTAACGGGCGTCCTGACTTTC. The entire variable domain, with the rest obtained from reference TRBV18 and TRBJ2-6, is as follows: NAGVMQNPRHLVRRRGQEARLRCSPMKGHSHVYWYRQLPEEGLKFMVYLQKENIIDESGMPKERFSAEFPKEGPSILRIQQVVRGDSAAYFCASSPLVTGVLTFGAGSRLTVL.

The CDR3: CASSYRGRDYEQYF. CDR3 in DNA: TGTGCCAGCAGTTACAGGGGACGGGACTACGAGCAGTACTTC. The V call is TRBV6-5, the J call TRBJ2-7; D is tentatively TRBD1 or TRBD2 (5 bases each). The germline V gene has CDR1 MNHEY and CDR2 SVGAGI. This CDR3 region has 14 residues. V was pared by 2 bases and J by 3 bases, with 11 bases between.

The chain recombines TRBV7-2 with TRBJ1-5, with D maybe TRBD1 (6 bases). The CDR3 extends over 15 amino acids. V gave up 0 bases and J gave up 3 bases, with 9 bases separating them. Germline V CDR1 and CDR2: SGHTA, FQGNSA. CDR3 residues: CASSLAAGVNQPQHF. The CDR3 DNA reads TGTGCCAGCAGCTTAGCGGCAGGGGTCAATCAGCCCCAGCATTTT.

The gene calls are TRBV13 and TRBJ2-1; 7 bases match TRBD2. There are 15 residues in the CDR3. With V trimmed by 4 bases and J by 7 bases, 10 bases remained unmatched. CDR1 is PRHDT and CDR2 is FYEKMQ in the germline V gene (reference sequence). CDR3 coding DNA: TGTGCCAGCAGCTCTCCTAGTGGGGGGGATAATGAGCAGTTCTTC. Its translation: CASSSPSGGDNEQFF.

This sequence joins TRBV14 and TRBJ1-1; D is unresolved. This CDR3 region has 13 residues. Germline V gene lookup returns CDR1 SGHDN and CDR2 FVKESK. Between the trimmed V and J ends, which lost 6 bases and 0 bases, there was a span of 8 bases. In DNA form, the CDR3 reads TGTGCCAGCAGTAGGCAGTTGAACACTGAAGCTTTCTTT. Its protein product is CASSRQLNTEAFF.

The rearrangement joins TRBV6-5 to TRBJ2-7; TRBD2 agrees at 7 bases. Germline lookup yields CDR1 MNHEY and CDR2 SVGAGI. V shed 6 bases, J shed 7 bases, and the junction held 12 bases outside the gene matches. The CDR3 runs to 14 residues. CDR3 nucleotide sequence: TGTGCCAGCAGCCGACTAGCTCCCCCGGGGGAGCAGTACTTC. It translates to CASSRLAPPGEQYF.

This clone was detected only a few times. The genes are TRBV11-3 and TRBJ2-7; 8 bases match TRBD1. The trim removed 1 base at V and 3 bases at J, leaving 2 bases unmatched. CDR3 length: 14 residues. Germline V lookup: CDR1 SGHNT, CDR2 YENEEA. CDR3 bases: TGTGCCAGCAGCTTAGGGACAGGGCGCTACGAGCAGTACTTC. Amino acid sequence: CASSLGTGRYEQYF.

CDR3 in DNA: TGTGCCACGCACGGAGAGGAGTGCAATCAGCCCCAGCATTTT. It specifies CATHGEECNQPQHF. This chain uses TRBV24-1 with TRBJ1-5; D gene uncertain. Germline assignment: CDR1 KGHDR and CDR2 SFDVKD. The germline V and J ends were trimmed by 10 bases and 2 bases, with 14 bases remaining between them. The CDR3 sequence is 14 residues long.

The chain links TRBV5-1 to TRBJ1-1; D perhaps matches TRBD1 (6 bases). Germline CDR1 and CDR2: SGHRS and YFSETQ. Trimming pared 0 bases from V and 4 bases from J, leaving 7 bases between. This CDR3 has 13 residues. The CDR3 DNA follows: TGCGCCAGCAGCTTGGACAGGGTCACTGAAGCTTTCTTT. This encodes CASSLDRVTEAFF.

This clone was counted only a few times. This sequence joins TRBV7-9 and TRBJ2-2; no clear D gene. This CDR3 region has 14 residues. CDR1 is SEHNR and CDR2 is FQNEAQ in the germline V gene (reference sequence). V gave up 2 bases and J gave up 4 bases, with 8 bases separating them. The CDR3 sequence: CASSLPGSTGELFF. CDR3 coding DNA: TGTGCCAGCAGCTTACCAGGTTCCACCGGGGAGCTGTTTTTT.

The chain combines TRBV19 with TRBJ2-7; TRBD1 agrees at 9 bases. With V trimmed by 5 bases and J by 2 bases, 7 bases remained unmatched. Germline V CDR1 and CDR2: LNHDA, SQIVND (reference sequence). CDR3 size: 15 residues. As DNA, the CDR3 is TGTGCCAGTAGTCCGGGGACAGGGTGGACCTACGAGCAGTACTTC. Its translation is CASSPGTGWTYEQYF.

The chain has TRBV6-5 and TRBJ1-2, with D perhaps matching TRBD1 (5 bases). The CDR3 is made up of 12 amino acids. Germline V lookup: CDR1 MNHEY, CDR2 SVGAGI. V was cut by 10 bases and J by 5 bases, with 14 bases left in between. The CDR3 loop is CATRVGEYGYTF. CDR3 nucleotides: TGTGCCACAAGGGTGGGGGAATATGGCTACACCTTC.

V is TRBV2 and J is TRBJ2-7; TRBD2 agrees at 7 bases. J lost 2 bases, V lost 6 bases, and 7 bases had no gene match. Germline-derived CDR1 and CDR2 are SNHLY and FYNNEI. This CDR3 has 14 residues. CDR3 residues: CASSGGLGPYEQYF. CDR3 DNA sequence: TGTGCCAGCAGCGGTGGACTAGGACCCTACGAGCAGTACTTC.

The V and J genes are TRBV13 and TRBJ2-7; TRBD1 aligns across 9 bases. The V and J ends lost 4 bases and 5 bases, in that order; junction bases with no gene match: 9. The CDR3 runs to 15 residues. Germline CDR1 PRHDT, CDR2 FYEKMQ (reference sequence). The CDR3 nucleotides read TGTGCCAGCAGCTCCCCGGGACAGGGAGGGAACGAGCAGTACTTC. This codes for CASSSPGQGGNEQYF.

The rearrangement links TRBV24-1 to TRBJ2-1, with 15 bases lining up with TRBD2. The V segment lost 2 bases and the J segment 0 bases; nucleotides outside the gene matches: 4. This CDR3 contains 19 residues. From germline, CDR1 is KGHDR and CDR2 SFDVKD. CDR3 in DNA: TGTGCCACCAGTGATTCGGGACTAGCGGGGGGCTCCTCCTACAATGAGCAGTTCTTC. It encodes CATSDSGLAGGSSYNEQFF.

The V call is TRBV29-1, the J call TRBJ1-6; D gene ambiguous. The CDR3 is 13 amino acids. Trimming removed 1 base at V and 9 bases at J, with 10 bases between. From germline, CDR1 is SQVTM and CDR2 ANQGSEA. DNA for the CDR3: TGCAGCGTTGAAGGGACGCCCGGTTCACCCCTCCACTTT. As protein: CSVEGTPGSPLHF.

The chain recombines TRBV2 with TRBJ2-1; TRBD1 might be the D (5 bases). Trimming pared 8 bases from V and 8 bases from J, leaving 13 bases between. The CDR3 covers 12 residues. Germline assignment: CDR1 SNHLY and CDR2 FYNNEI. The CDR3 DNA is TGTGCCAGCGGGGCGGCCGACGATGAGCAGTTCTTC. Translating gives CASGAADDEQFF.

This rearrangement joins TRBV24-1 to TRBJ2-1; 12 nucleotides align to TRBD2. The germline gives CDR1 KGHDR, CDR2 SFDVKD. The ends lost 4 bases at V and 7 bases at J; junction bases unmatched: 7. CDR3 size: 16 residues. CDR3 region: CATSDQTSGSPNEQFF. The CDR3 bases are TGTGCCACCAGTGACCAGACTAGCGGGAGTCCTAATGAGCAGTTCTTC.

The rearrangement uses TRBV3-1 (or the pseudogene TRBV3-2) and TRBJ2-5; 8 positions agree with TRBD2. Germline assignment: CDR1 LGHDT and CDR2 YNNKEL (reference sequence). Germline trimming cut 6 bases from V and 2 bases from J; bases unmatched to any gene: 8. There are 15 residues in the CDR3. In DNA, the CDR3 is TGTGCCAGCAGGCGTTCACTAGCGGCTCAAGAGACCCAGTACTTC. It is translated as CASRRSLAAQETQYF.

CDR3 nucleotides: TGTGCCAGCAGCAGTAACGACAGGCCAGCCCTCGGGGAGCTGTTTTTT. Translation gives CASSSNDRPALGELFF. The J gene is TRBJ2-2, the V gene TRBV9; weak D call: TRBD1 (6 bases). Trimming took 4 bases from V and 7 from J, leaving 20 bases between them. From germline, CDR1 is SGDLS and CDR2 YYNGEE. The CDR3 totals 16 residues. Full variable domain (missing parts from reference TRBV9 and TRBJ2-2): DSGVTQTPKHLITATGQRVTLRCSPRSGDLSVYWYQQSLDQGLQFLIQYYNGEERAKGNILERFSAQQFPDLHSELNLSSLELGDSALYFCASSSNDRPALGELFFGEGSRLTVL.

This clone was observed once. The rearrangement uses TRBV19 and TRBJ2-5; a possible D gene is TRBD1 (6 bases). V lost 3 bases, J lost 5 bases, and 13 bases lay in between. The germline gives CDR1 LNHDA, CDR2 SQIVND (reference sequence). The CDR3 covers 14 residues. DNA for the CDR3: TGTGCCAGTAGTATGGCAGGGGTAGCGGAGACCCAGTACTTC. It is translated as CASSMAGVAETQYF.

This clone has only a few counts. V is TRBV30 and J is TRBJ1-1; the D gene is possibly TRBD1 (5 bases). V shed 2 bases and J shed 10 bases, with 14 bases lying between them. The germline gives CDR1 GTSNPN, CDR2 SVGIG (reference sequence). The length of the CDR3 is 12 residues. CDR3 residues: CAWSTPLGGAFF. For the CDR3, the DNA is TGTGCCTGGAGTACCCCACTGGGGGGAGCTTTCTTT.

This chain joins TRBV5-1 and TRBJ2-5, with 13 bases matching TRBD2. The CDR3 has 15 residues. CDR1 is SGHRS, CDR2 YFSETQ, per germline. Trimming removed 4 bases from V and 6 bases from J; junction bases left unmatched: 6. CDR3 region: CASSPPGLAGQTQYF. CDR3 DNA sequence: TGCGCCAGCAGCCCACCGGGACTAGCGGGACAGACCCAGTACTTC.

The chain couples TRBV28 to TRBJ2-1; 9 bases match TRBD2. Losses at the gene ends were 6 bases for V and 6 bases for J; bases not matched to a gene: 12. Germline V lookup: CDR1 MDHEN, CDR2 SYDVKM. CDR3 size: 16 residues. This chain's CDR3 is CASSQGGGRDFNEQFF. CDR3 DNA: TGTGCCAGCAGCCAGGGGGGCGGGAGGGACTTCAATGAGCAGTTCTTC.

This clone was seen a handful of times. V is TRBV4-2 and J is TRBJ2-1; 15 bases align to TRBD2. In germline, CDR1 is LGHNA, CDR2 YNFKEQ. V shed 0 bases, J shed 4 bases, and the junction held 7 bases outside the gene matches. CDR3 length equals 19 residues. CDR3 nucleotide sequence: TGTGCCAGCAGCCAAGACTGGACTAGCGGGGGGGTGGTATACAATGAGCAGTTCTTC. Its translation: CASSQDWTSGGVVYNEQFF.